Included here is one T cell receptor beta chain sequence, with context. This CDR3 spans 14 amino acids. The V gene's germline CDR1 is KGHSH and CDR2 LQKENI. V gave up 3 bases and J gave up 4 bases; unmatched junction bases: 6. This record comes from a study of shared clonotypes between healthy human individuals. Clones were sequenced by immunoSEQ multiplex PCR, and TCRdb holds only the in-frame ones, with some missing. The sample lists roughly 2 million clones, more than 90% occurring once. This clonotype was obtained from a man aged 18-30 years in good health. The gene calls are TRBV18 and TRBJ2-7, with 7 bases matching TRBD2. The sample consisted of naive CD4+ T cells sorted from blood. As to subset: CD45RA+ positively selected. The CDR3 nucleotides read TGTGCCAGCTCACCCGGCAGGGAGGGTTACGAGCAGTACTTC. It yields the protein CASSPGREGYEQYF.